Below, 28 T cell receptor beta chains from the same sample are listed, as sequenced in a study of blood T cell repertoires in COVID-19. Assay: immunoSEQ multiplex PCR; the TCRdb copy retains only in-frame clones and omits some. The data show about 150,000 clones, less than 90% seen once. The specimen sequenced was peripheral blood. The source of these receptors is a woman between 65 and 79 years old with acute or convalescent COVID-19.

The chain couples TRBV29-1 to TRBJ1-4, with unresolved D. Germline V gene sequence: CDR1 SQVTM, CDR2 ANQGSEA. CDR3 length: 12 residues. Trimming shortened V by 4 bases and J by 8 bases, and 11 bases separated the two germline ends. CDR3 DNA: TGCAGCGTTGGCGTTAGTCGCGAAAAACTGTTTTTT. Translating it yields CSVGVSREKLFF.

The CDR3 here is CASSPPQGALGYGYTF. CDR3 bases: TGTGCCAGCTCACCACCCCAGGGGGCGCTGGGCTATGGCTACACCTTC. The J gene is TRBJ1-2, the V gene TRBV18, with 8 bases that match TRBD1. This CDR3 region has 16 residues. CDR1 and CDR2 (germline): KGHSH, LQKENI. After removal of 0 bases from V and 4 bases from J, the junction contained 7 bases not matched to a gene. The complete variable domain, with remaining parts taken from reference TRBV18 and TRBJ1-2, reads NAGVMQNPRHLVRRRGQEARLRCSPMKGHSHVYWYRQLPEEGLKFMVYLQKENIIDESGMPKERFSAEFPKEGPSILRIQQVVRGDSAAYFCASSPPQGALGYGYTFGSGTRLTVV.

The genes are TRBV11-2 and TRBJ1-2; D is uncertain. CDR1 is SGHAT and CDR2 is FQNNGV in the germline V gene. Trimming left V 3 bases short and J 2 bases short, with 13 bases between. This CDR3 spans 15 amino acids. CDR3 nucleotide sequence: TGTGCCAGCAGCTTTGAGGCGTCGGCCAACTATGGCTACACCTTC. As protein: CASSFEASANYGYTF.

The V and J genes are TRBV5-1 and TRBJ2-5, with 10 bases aligning to TRBD2. This CDR3 spans 15 amino acids. Per germline, CDR1 SGHRS and CDR2 YFSETQ. Losses at the gene ends were 0 bases for V and 5 bases for J; bases not matched to a gene: 4. In DNA, the CDR3 is TGCGCCAGCAGCTTGGCTCCTAGCGGGGGTGAGACCCAGTACTTC. Translation gives CASSLAPSGGETQYF. The full variable domain, its missing parts supplied by reference TRBV5-1 and TRBJ2-5, is KAGVTQTPRYLIKTRGQQVTLSCSPISGHRSVSWYQQTPGQGLQFLFEYFSETQRNKGNFPGRFSGRQFSNSRSEMNVSTLELGDSALYLCASSLAPSGGETQYFGPGTRLLVL.

The chain couples TRBV5-1 to TRBJ2-6; possible D gene TRBD2, 5 bases. Germline V gene lookup returns CDR1 SGHRS and CDR2 YFSETQ. V lost 0 bases and J 0 bases, leaving 13 bases between the germline ends. The length of the CDR3 is 18 residues. The CDR3 spells CASSLVIPGSSGANVLTF. The CDR3 coding sequence is TGCGCCAGCAGCTTGGTTATACCTGGGAGCTCTGGGGCCAACGTCCTGACTTTC.

This clone came up a few times. The chain uses TRBV4-3 and TRBJ1-6; D gene ambiguous. Germline CDR1 reads LGHNA; CDR2 reads YSLEER. This CDR3 spans 15 amino acids. V was clipped by 3 bases and J by 10 bases, with 16 bases between them. Written as DNA, the CDR3 is TGCGCCAGCAGCCAGGAGGAGAGGGTAGCCTCACCCCTCCACTTT. Translation: CASSQEERVASPLHF.

The genes are TRBV24-1 and TRBJ2-1, with D maybe TRBD1 (6 bases). V lost 1 base, J lost 8 bases, and 11 bases lay in between. Germline V gene data show CDR1 as KGHDR and CDR2 as SFDVKD. This CDR3 has 14 amino acids. The DNA of the CDR3 is TGTGCCACCAGTGATTTCGGCAGGGGCCATGAGCAGTTCTTC. This encodes CATSDFGRGHEQFF.

The chain links TRBV6-4 to TRBJ2-2; a possible D gene is TRBD1 (6 bases). CDR1 is MRHNA, CDR2 SNTAGT, per germline. The V end was cut by 6 bases, the J end by 6 bases, with 14 bases between. There are 14 residues in the CDR3. CDR3 residues: CASRKQGSAGELFF. The CDR3 nucleotides read TGTGCCAGCAGAAAACAGGGTTCCGCCGGGGAGCTGTTTTTT.

V and J are TRBV3-1 (or the pseudogene TRBV3-2) and TRBJ1-2, with 7 positions matching TRBD1. Losses at the gene ends were 4 bases for V and 2 bases for J; bases not matched to a gene: 16. The CDR3 is 18 residues long. CDR1 and CDR2 from the germline V gene are LGHDT and YNNKEL (reference sequence). CDR3 region: CASSRQGQVGKKNYGYTF. The CDR3, as DNA: TGTGCCAGCAGCCGACAGGGCCAGGTTGGGAAAAAAAACTATGGCTACACCTTC.

This clone came up a few times. The chain is built from TRBV9 and TRBJ1-3, with 10 bases identical to TRBD1. J lost 4 bases, V lost 4 bases, and 5 bases had no gene match. The CDR3 loop spans 15 amino acids. In germline, CDR1 is SGDLS, CDR2 YYNGEE. The CDR3 DNA sequence: TGTGCCAGCAGCTTAAGGGACAGGGGAGGAAACACCATATATTTT. It encodes CASSLRDRGGNTIYF.

This clone was observed a handful of times. J is TRBJ1-2 and V is TRBV24-1; D is perhaps TRBD1 (6 bases). V lost 2 bases and J lost 6, with 18 bases in between. Germline V gene sequence: CDR1 KGHDR, CDR2 SFDVKD. This CDR3 comprises 16 residues. This CDR3 reads CATSDSTQTGINGYTF. The CDR3 bases are TGTGCCACCAGTGATTCTACCCAAACAGGGATCAATGGCTACACCTTC.

The chain employs TRBV13 and TRBJ2-1, with 9 positions matching TRBD2. In germline, CDR1 is PRHDT, CDR2 FYEKMQ (reference sequence). The CDR3 sequence is 17 residues long. The junction had 12 bases not matched to a gene; V was cut back by 1 base and J by 8 bases. The CDR3 coding sequence is TGTGCCAGCAGCTTAGCCCTGCGGGGGGGCCTTCGATATGAGCAGTTCTTC. Protein product: CASSLALRGGLRYEQFF.

The J gene is TRBJ1-1, the V gene TRBV28; 10 bases agree with TRBD1. The CDR3 spans 14 residues. V trimming: 7 bases; J trimming: 3 bases; junction bases outside the gene matches: 5. Germline lookup yields CDR1 MDHEN and CDR2 SYDVKM. The CDR3 nucleotides read TGTGCCAGCAAGACAGGGGGCGTTTACACTGAAGCTTTCTTT. Its protein is CASKTGGVYTEAFF.

On this clone itself: Other nucleotide sequences from this sample produce the same CDR3. This chain links TRBV18 with TRBJ1-1, with D maybe TRBD1 (6 bases). Germline lookup yields CDR1 KGHSH and CDR2 LQKENI. This CDR3 has 14 residues. V was cut by 3 bases and J by 0 bases, with 8 bases left in between. CDR3 residues: CASSPQGMNTEAFF. The CDR3 coding sequence is TGTGCCAGCTCACCCCAGGGGATGAACACTGAAGCTTTCTTT.

This rearrangement joins TRBV6-2 or TRBV6-3 to TRBJ2-3; D is undetermined. Germline loops: CDR1 MNHEY, CDR2 SVGEGT. The V and J ends lost 2 bases and 2 bases respectively, with 11 bases between them. The CDR3 spans 15 residues. Here the CDR3 DNA reads TGTGCCAGCAGTTACCTAGTCGGAATCACAGATACGCAGTATTTT. Translation: CASSYLVGITDTQYF.

The V call is TRBV7-2, the J call TRBJ1-2, with 12 bases that match TRBD1. CDR1 is SGHTA, CDR2 FQGNSA, per germline. The CDR3 is made up of 19 amino acids. Germline trimming cut 4 bases from V and 4 bases from J; bases unmatched to any gene: 16. DNA of the CDR3: TGTGCCAGCAGCTCCCGCAACTCCGGGACAGGGGGCGTCGTCTATGGCTACACCTTC. Translated: CASSSRNSGTGGVVYGYTF.

Here the CDR3 reads CAWSASKASGNTIYF. The CDR3, as DNA: TGTGCCTGGAGTGCCTCGAAAGCCTCTGGAAACACCATATATTTT. V gene TRBV30 combines with J gene TRBJ1-3; the D is unclear. Trimming removed 1 base from V and 0 bases from J, with 10 bases in between. Germline assignment: CDR1 GTSNPN and CDR2 SVGIG (reference sequence). The CDR3 loop spans 15 amino acids.

This rearrangement joins TRBV2 to TRBJ2-7; 7 positions agree with TRBD2. The germline V gene has CDR1 SNHLY and CDR2 FYNNEI. The CDR3 has 13 amino acids. With 6 bases clipped from V and 2 bases from J, the junction kept 4 bases outside the gene matches. The CDR3 loop reads CASRQSGAYEQYF. DNA for the CDR3: TGTGCCAGCAGACAAAGCGGGGCCTACGAGCAGTACTTC.

This chain uses TRBV7-9 with TRBJ1-5, with D possibly matching TRBD1 (5 bases). Trimming took 5 bases from V and 0 from J, leaving 11 bases between them. The germline V gene encodes CDR1 SEHNR and CDR2 FQNEAQ (reference sequence). The CDR3 loop spans 15 amino acids. CDR3 coding DNA: TGTGCCAGCAGCCACCAGGGCGATAGCAATCAGCCCCAGCATTTT. Amino acid sequence: CASSHQGDSNQPQHF.

This chain links TRBV15 with TRBJ2-1; 8 nucleotides agree with TRBD1. This CDR3 is built from 16 residues. V lost 1 base, J lost 6 bases, and 8 bases stayed unmatched. From germline, CDR1 is LNHNV and CDR2 YYDKDF (reference sequence). CDR3 nucleotides: TGTGCCACCAGCAGAGGGAAAGGACAGGGTCTCAATGAGCAGTTCTTC. This translates into CATSRGKGQGLNEQFF.

The chain links TRBV2 to TRBJ1-6, with a weak D call TRBD1 (5 bases). V was cut by 4 bases and J by 8 bases, with 21 bases left in between. CDR1 and CDR2 from the germline V gene are SNHLY and FYNNEI. CDR3 length: 17 amino acids. The CDR3 loop reads CASSGSIGRAVDSPLHF. CDR3 sequence (DNA): TGTGCCAGCAGTGGATCCATAGGCAGGGCCGTTGATTCACCCCTCCACTTT.

This clone was detected only once. The chain links TRBV18 to TRBJ1-1; TRBD1 aligns across 7 bases. Trimming removed 8 bases from V and 2 bases from J; junction bases left unmatched: 5. Germline V gene data show CDR1 as KGHSH and CDR2 as LQKENI. This CDR3 spans 13 amino acids. This CDR3 reads CASKQGINTEAFF. CDR3 nucleotides: TGTGCCAGCAAACAGGGGATAAACACTGAAGCTTTCTTT.

The chain links TRBV5-1 to TRBJ1-1; 7 positions agree with TRBD1. V lost 6 bases to trimming and J lost 1 base; unmatched junction nucleotides: 15. CDR1 is SGHRS, CDR2 YFSETQ, per germline. The length of the CDR3 is 17 residues. Here the CDR3 reads CASTHLARDSPNTEAFF. The CDR3, as DNA: TGCGCCAGCACCCATCTCGCGCGGGACAGCCCGAACACTGAAGCTTTCTTT.

The chain combines TRBV5-1 with TRBJ1-3; D not certain. Trimming took off 7 bases at V and 2 bases at J, with 13 bases between the two ends. This CDR3 has 14 residues. Germline CDR1 reads SGHRS; CDR2 reads YFSETQ. The CDR3 sequence: CASGEGRPGNTIYF. The CDR3 region has the DNA TGCGCCAGCGGAGAGGGTCGGCCTGGAAACACCATATATTTT.

This rearrangement joins TRBV7-2 to TRBJ1-3, with a possible D match to TRBD1 (5 bases). There are 16 residues in the CDR3. Trimming removed 4 bases from V and 6 bases from J, with 19 bases in between. In germline, CDR1 is SGHTA, CDR2 FQGNSA. In DNA, the CDR3 is TGTGCCAGCAGCTCCCAAGTCACGGGGGGGAAAAACACCATATATTTT. It translates to CASSSQVTGGKNTIYF.

V is TRBV27 and J is TRBJ1-2, with a possible D match to TRBD1 (6 bases). The germline V gene has CDR1 MNHEY and CDR2 SMNVEV (reference sequence). This CDR3 is built from 14 residues. V was clipped by 2 bases and J by 3 bases, with 10 bases between them. The CDR3 spells CASSLREGDYGYTF. The CDR3 DNA follows: TGTGCCAGCAGTTTACGGGAGGGGGACTATGGCTACACCTTC.

This chain uses TRBV3-1 (or the pseudogene TRBV3-2) with TRBJ2-2; TRBD2 might be the D (5 bases). This CDR3 has 16 residues. Germline V gives CDR1 LGHDT, CDR2 YNNKEL (reference sequence). Trimming took 5 bases from V and 6 from J, leaving 19 bases between them. CDR3 nucleotide sequence: TGTGCCAGCAGCTCCCGGCGTAGCGATTCTCCCGGGGAGCTGTTTTTT. Translated: CASSSRRSDSPGELFF.

The chain employs TRBV5-1 and TRBJ2-7, with 9 bases identical to TRBD2. Trimming removed 1 base from V and 5 bases from J; junction bases left unmatched: 10. Germline V gene sequence: CDR1 SGHRS, CDR2 YFSETQ. The CDR3 contains 16 residues. The CDR3 DNA reads TGCGCCAGCAGCTTGATCGGGGGACTAGCTATCAACGAGCAGTACTTC. Residues: CASSLIGGLAINEQYF.